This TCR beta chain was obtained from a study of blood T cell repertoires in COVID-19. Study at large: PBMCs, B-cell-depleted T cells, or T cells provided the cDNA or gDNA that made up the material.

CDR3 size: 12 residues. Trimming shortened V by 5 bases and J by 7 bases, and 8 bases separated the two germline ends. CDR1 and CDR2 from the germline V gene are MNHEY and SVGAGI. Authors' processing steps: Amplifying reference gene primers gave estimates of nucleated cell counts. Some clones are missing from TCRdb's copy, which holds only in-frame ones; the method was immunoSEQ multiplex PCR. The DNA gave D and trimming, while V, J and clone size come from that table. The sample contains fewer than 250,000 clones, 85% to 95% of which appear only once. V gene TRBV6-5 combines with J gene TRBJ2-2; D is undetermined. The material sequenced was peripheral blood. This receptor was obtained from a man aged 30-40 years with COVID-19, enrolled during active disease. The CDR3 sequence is CASSLEVGELFF. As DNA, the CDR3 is TGTGCCAGCAGTCTCGAGGTCGGGGAGCTGTTTTTT.